The next 15 T cell receptor beta chains were all read from a single sample in a study of IL-17A CD8 T cells in psoriatic arthritis synovium. Actively inflamed joints of psoriatic arthritis patients supplied the aspirated synovial fluid. Profiling relied on immunoSEQ multiplex PCR, and the TCRdb table lists in-frame clones only, not all of them. The data show approximately 2,500 clones, around 72% seen once. The sample comprised memory CD8+ T cells from synovial fluid. Subset noted: bulk memory CD8+ T cells (CD45RA-CD27+/- and CD45RA+CD27-). These receptors all come from a human donor with psoriatic arthritis.

The chain is built from TRBV29-1 and TRBJ1-2; D unclear. Germline CDR1 SQVTM, CDR2 ANQGSEA. V lost 7 bases, J lost 0 bases, and 24 bases lay in between. The CDR3 is 17 amino acids. For the CDR3, the DNA is TGCAGCGCCACCCCGGCGGGTGAACCCCCTACTAACTATGGCTACACCTTC. Protein sequence: CSATPAGEPPTNYGYTF.

The genes are TRBV19 and TRBJ1-3; 7 bases fit TRBD1. This CDR3 comprises 14 residues. The trim removed 6 bases at V and 4 bases at J, leaving 6 bases unmatched. CDR1 is LNHDA and CDR2 is SQIVND in the germline V gene (reference sequence). CDR3 sequence: CASSLTGPGNTIYF. CDR3 in DNA: TGTGCCAGTAGCCTGACAGGGCCCGGAAACACCATATATTTT.

This clone was counted between two and nine times. The V gene is TRBV13, the J gene TRBJ2-1; TRBD2 matches at 7 bases. Germline V gene lookup returns CDR1 PRHDT and CDR2 FYEKMQ (reference sequence). This CDR3 contains 14 residues. V lost 0 bases, J lost 12 bases, and 8 bases stayed unmatched. As DNA, the CDR3 is TGTGCCAGCAGCTTAGGCGGGAGGAGGAGGGGGCAGTTCTTC. Translation gives CASSLGGRRRGQFF.

The chain has TRBV7-9 and TRBJ2-6; possible D gene TRBD2, 5 bases. This CDR3 spans 16 amino acids. Germline CDR1 reads SEHNR; CDR2 reads FQNEAQ (reference sequence). V was clipped by 4 bases and J by 0 bases, with 10 bases between them. CDR3 in amino acids: CASSSGRDSGANVLTF. CDR3 coding DNA: TGTGCCAGCAGCTCCGGACGGGACTCTGGGGCCAACGTCCTGACTTTC.

V gene TRBV4-2 combines with J gene TRBJ2-3; 14 bases match TRBD2. Germline V lookup: CDR1 LGHNA, CDR2 YNFKEQ. After removal of 3 bases from V and 0 bases from J, the junction contained 11 bases not matched to a gene. The CDR3 loop spans 20 amino acids. CDR3 DNA: TGTGCCAGCAGCCAGGAACCGGGACTAGCGGGGGAATTTAGCACAGATACGCAGTATTTT. This sequence encodes CASSQEPGLAGEFSTDTQYF.

This chain joins TRBV14 and TRBJ1-4; the D gene is possibly TRBD1 (6 bases). The CDR3 consists of 14 residues. CDR1 is SGHDN and CDR2 is FVKESK in the germline V gene. Trimming took 5 bases from V and 4 from J, leaving 11 bases between them. The CDR3 region is CASSMGAYNEKLFF. DNA for the CDR3: TGTGCCAGCAGCATGGGGGCCTATAATGAAAAACTGTTTTTT.

The chain is built from TRBV7-2 and TRBJ1-5; D is perhaps TRBD1 (6 bases). The germline V gene encodes CDR1 SGHTA and CDR2 FQGNSA. Trimming removed 5 bases at V and 7 bases at J, with 18 bases between. The CDR3 has 15 residues. The CDR3 spells CASSPSYRVGQPQHF. The CDR3 DNA reads TGTGCCAGCAGCCCCTCGTACAGGGTTGGGCAGCCCCAGCATTTT.

The V and J genes are TRBV5-4 and TRBJ2-5; D is perhaps TRBD2 (5 bases). The V gene lost 4 bases and the J gene lost 5 bases, with 15 bases spanning the gap. The length of the CDR3 is 14 residues. CDR1 and CDR2 (germline): SGHNT, YYREEE (reference sequence). CDR3 sequence reads: CASSQPEGGETQYF. The CDR3 bases are TGTGCCAGCAGCCAACCAGAGGGCGGGGAGACCCAGTACTTC.

This chain uses TRBV4-1 with TRBJ2-3, with 8 bases identical to TRBD2. With 4 bases clipped from V and 1 base from J, the junction kept 1 base outside the gene matches. The length of the CDR3 is 14 residues. Germline assignment: CDR1 MGHRA and CDR2 YSYEKL. CDR3 sequence reads: CASSPGGGTDTQYF. The CDR3 nucleotides read TGCGCCAGCAGCCCGGGGGGGGGCACAGATACGCAGTATTTT.

The gene calls are TRBV6-5 and TRBJ1-1; perhaps TRBD1 as D (5 bases). Between the trimmed V and J ends, which lost 0 bases and 6 bases, there was a span of 11 bases. This CDR3 is built from 14 residues. From germline, CDR1 is MNHEY and CDR2 SVGAGI. The CDR3 DNA sequence: TGTGCCAGCAGTTACTCCGGGGCAGGCGCTGAAGCTTTCTTT. Its protein is CASSYSGAGAEAFF.

V and J are TRBV19 and TRBJ2-7; D call uncertain. Trimming pared 4 bases from V and 6 bases from J, leaving 13 bases between. From germline, CDR1 is LNHDA and CDR2 SQIVND (reference sequence). This CDR3 region has 13 residues. CDR3 residues: CASSTRPVAEQYF. DNA for the CDR3: TGTGCCAGTAGTACTCGACCGGTTGCCGAGCAGTACTTC.

This clone was recorded once. This chain joins TRBV7-6 and TRBJ2-7, with D hard to call. Germline lookup yields CDR1 SGHVS and CDR2 FNYEAQ. CDR3 length: 13 residues. Trimming removed 3 bases from V and 2 bases from J, with 8 bases in between. The CDR3 coding sequence is TGTGCCAGCAGCTTGACGGATACCTACGAGCAGTACTTC. Protein product: CASSLTDTYEQYF.

The chain has TRBV6-7 and TRBJ2-1; 8 bases are shared with TRBD1. TRBV6-7 is marked as an open reading frame, function uncertain. V shed 2 bases and J 5 bases; nucleotides not matched to a gene: 8. This CDR3 contains 16 residues. The CDR3 spells CASSYPTGGSDNEQFF. Here the CDR3 DNA reads TGTGCCAGCAGTTACCCCACAGGGGGGAGTGACAATGAGCAGTTCTTC.

This clone was found a few times. The chain joins TRBV6-5 to TRBJ1-2; D gene uncertain. The CDR3 is 13 amino acids. Germline-derived CDR1 and CDR2 are MNHEY and SVGAGI. The V gene lost 2 bases and the J gene lost 4 bases, with 8 bases spanning the gap. CDR3: CASSYEGLYGYTF. The CDR3, as DNA: TGTGCCAGCAGTTACGAGGGTCTCTATGGCTACACCTTC.

The chain employs TRBV11-2 and TRBJ1-1; TRBD1 is a possible D gene (6 bases). V shed 3 bases and J shed 3 bases, with 17 bases lying between them. Germline V gives CDR1 SGHAT, CDR2 FQNNGV. The CDR3 is 16 amino acids. This chain's CDR3 is CASSFGAGDWDTEAFF. The CDR3, as DNA: TGTGCCAGCAGCTTCGGAGCAGGGGATTGGGACACTGAAGCTTTCTTT.